The 14 T cell receptor beta chains given below trace back to one sample, sequenced in a study of OX40 agonist ivuxolimab in advanced cancers. The protocol was immunoSEQ multiplex PCR, while the TCRdb copy is restricted to in-frame clones and leaves out a portion. In the table there are 55,000 to 90,000 clones, approximately 85% of which are singletons. The sample consisted of CD4+ or CD8+ T cells sorted from blood, taken in a trial of the OX40 agonist ivuxolimab. These receptors were taken from an adult with an advanced solid tumor such as melanoma, head and neck, liver or kidney cancer.

The chain employs TRBV7-8 and TRBJ1-2; D unresolved. In germline, CDR1 is SGHVS, CDR2 FQNEAQ. This CDR3 is built from 13 residues. Deletions cut 5 bases from V and 7 bases from J, with 14 bases between. The CDR3 coding sequence is TGTGCCAGCAGCCACGACGGAGGTTTTGGCTACACCTTC. Translated: CASSHDGGFGYTF. Full variable domain (missing parts from reference TRBV7-8 and TRBJ1-2): GAGVSQSPRYKVAKRGQDVALRCDPISGHVSLFWYQQALGQGPEFLTYFQNEAQLDKSGLPSDRFFAERPEGSVSTLKIQRTQQEDSAVYLCASSHDGGFGYTFGSGTRLTVV.

This chain connects TRBV5-1 to TRBJ2-2, with 11 bases matching TRBD2. CDR3 length: 16 amino acids. Germline trimming cut 2 bases from V and 0 bases from J; bases unmatched to any gene: 0. The germline CDR1 and CDR2 sequences are SGHRS and YFSETQ. The CDR3 sequence: CASSFSGGANTGELFF. In nucleotides, the CDR3 is TGCGCCAGCAGCTTTAGCGGGGGGGCGAACACCGGGGAGCTGTTTTTT.

This chain links TRBV9 with TRBJ2-5; D possibly corresponds to TRBD2 (6 bases). CDR3 size: 14 residues. Trimming took off 4 bases at V and 2 bases at J, with 12 bases between the two ends. Germline-derived CDR1 and CDR2 are SGDLS and YYNGEE. The CDR3 is CASSTGDGQETQYF. The CDR3 DNA follows: TGTGCCAGCAGCACGGGGGACGGTCAAGAGACCCAGTACTTC. The whole variable domain, filled in from reference TRBV9 and TRBJ2-5, reads DSGVTQTPKHLITATGQRVTLRCSPRSGDLSVYWYQQSLDQGLQFLIQYYNGEERAKGNILERFSAQQFPDLHSELNLSSLELGDSALYFCASSTGDGQETQYFGPGTRLLVL.

The V call is TRBV5-1, the J call TRBJ2-1, with 11 bases that match TRBD2. Losses at the gene ends were 4 bases for V and 1 base for J; bases not matched to a gene: 1. Germline V gene data show CDR1 as SGHRS and CDR2 as YFSETQ. The CDR3 is 15 residues long. CDR3 region: CASSRLAGSYNEQFF. CDR3 in DNA: TGCGCCAGCAGCCGACTAGCGGGGTCCTACAATGAGCAGTTCTTC.

V gene TRBV28 combines with J gene TRBJ1-2; 8 nucleotides match TRBD1. V lost 6 bases, J lost 4 bases, and 13 bases stayed unmatched. The germline CDR1 and CDR2 sequences are MDHEN and SYDVKM. This CDR3 has 16 residues. CDR3 nucleotides: TGTGCCAGCAGACCCACTGACAGGGGTCGCAGCTATGGCTACACCTTC. Protein sequence: CASRPTDRGRSYGYTF.

This chain links TRBV11-2 with TRBJ2-1, with D possibly being TRBD2 (6 bases). This CDR3 is 11 amino acids long. Germline values: CDR1 SGHAT, CDR2 FQNNGV. V was clipped by 8 bases and J by 4 bases, with 6 bases between them. In nucleotides, the CDR3 is TGTGCCAGCCTAGCGTACAATGAGCAGTTCTTC. It translates to CASLAYNEQFF.

V and J are TRBV6-1 and TRBJ1-1; TRBD1 is a possible D gene (5 bases). Germline lookup yields CDR1 MNHNS and CDR2 SASEGT. The ends were cut back, 2 bases at V and 4 bases at J, with 11 bases in the middle. The CDR3 sequence is 14 residues long. As DNA, the CDR3 is TGTGCCAGCAGTGAAAGGCAGGGAGTCACTGAAGCTTTCTTT. As protein: CASSERQGVTEAFF.

The genes are TRBV28 and TRBJ2-1; D may match TRBD1 or TRBD2 (5 bases each). Trimming removed 3 bases at V and 9 bases at J, with 21 bases between. Germline CDR1 MDHEN, CDR2 SYDVKM. The CDR3 totals 16 residues. The CDR3 DNA reads TGTGCCAGCAGTTTGCCCCTCTTGAGGGACGGGGTTGAGCAGTTCTTC. Protein sequence: CASSLPLLRDGVEQFF.

The chain carries TRBV2 and TRBJ2-2, with D perhaps TRBD2 (6 bases). Germline lookup yields CDR1 SNHLY and CDR2 FYNNEI. Trimming removed 2 bases at V and 4 bases at J, with 8 bases between. The CDR3 extends over 14 amino acids. The CDR3 bases are TGTGCCAGCAGTGAAATGGGGGGCACCGGGGAGCTGTTTTTT. Its protein is CASSEMGGTGELFF.

V usage is TRBV19 and J usage is TRBJ2-2, with unresolved D. The CDR3 has 16 amino acids. V was trimmed by 5 bases and J by 0 bases, leaving 13 bases between them. Germline CDR1 reads LNHDA; CDR2 reads SQIVND (reference sequence). CDR3 sequence: CASSARYGANTGELFF. The DNA of the CDR3 is TGTGCCAGTAGTGCCCGATATGGGGCGAACACCGGGGAGCTGTTTTTT.

The chain recombines TRBV30 with TRBJ1-4; no clear D. V was pared by 3 bases and J by 8 bases, with 16 bases between. Germline values: CDR1 GTSNPN, CDR2 SVGIG (reference sequence). This CDR3 has 14 residues. CDR3 DNA sequence: TGTGCCTGGAGATACGGATTCCTCGGGGAAAAACTGTTTTTT. Translated: CAWRYGFLGEKLFF.

This clone was observed once. V gene TRBV2 combines with J gene TRBJ1-1, with a weak D call TRBD1 (6 bases). V gave up 6 bases and J gave up 8 bases, with 16 bases separating them. Per the germline V gene, CDR1 is SNHLY and CDR2 is FYNNEI. The CDR3 loop spans 13 amino acids. CDR3 bases: TGTGCCAGCAGCCAAACCCCAGGGGCAGAAGCTTTCTTT. As protein: CASSQTPGAEAFF.

V and J are TRBV7-3 and TRBJ1-2, with D uncertain. The CDR3 sequence is 13 residues long. CDR1 and CDR2 (germline): SGHTA, FQGTGA. Trimming cost V 3 bases and J 5 bases, with 10 bases left between them. In DNA form, the CDR3 reads TGTGCCAGCAGCTTTGGAACCGAGTATGGCTACACCTTC. Translation gives CASSFGTEYGYTF.

The chain employs TRBV5-6 and TRBJ1-1; tentative D call: TRBD1 (6 bases). V dropped 3 bases and J dropped 4 bases, with 16 bases sitting between them. The CDR3 has 15 amino acids. CDR1 SGHDT and CDR2 YYEEEE come from the germline V gene. CDR3 bases: TGTGCCAGCAGCTACCTTCAGGGGCGACCCACTGAAGCTTTCTTT. Translation gives CASSYLQGRPTEAFF.